This T cell receptor beta chain derives from a study of identifying expanded T cells in peripheral blood. Whole-study results and caveats: Differentially abundant clones: about 1.3 between replicates, around 16 at 2 to 3 weeks, around 20 at four. Variance in clone template counts between roughly 2-week samples significantly increased with total template count across all healthy donors.

There are 14 residues in the CDR3. CDR1 is SGHVS, CDR2 FQNEAQ, per germline. The V end was cut by 2 bases, the J end by 7 bases, with 14 bases between. About this clone: Its target is unknown.

No infections or other immune events were documented during collection. The table came from immunoSEQ multiplex PCR; TCRdb's copy has only in-frame clones and leaves some out. The repertoire holds about 52,000 clones, approximately 79% seen once, with about 15% in the top ten. The source of this sequence is a person aged 18 to 75 in good health. Sequencing input: blood. V usage is TRBV7-8 and J usage is TRBJ1-2; D not certain. The CDR3 loop is CASSLTGEVGGYTF. DNA for the CDR3: TGTGCCAGCAGCTTAACCGGGGAAGTAGGTGGCTACACCTTC.